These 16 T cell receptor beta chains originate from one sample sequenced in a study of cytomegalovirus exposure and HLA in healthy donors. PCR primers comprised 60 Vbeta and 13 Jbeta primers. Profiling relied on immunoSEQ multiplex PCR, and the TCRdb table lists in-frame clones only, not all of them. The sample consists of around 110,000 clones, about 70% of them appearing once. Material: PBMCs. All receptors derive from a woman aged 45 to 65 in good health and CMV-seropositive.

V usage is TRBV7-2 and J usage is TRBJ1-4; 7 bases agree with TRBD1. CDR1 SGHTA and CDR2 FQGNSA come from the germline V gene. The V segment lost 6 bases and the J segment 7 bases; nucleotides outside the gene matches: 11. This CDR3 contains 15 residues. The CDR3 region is CASSSQGDGGEKLFF. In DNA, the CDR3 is TGTGCCAGCAGTTCCCAGGGGGATGGGGGTGAAAAACTGTTTTTT.

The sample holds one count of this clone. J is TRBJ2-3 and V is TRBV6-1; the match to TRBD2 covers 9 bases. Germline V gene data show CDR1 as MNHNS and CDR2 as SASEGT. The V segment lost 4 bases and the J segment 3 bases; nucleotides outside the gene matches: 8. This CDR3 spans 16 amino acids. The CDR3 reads CASSALAGEGTDTQYF. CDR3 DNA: TGTGCCAGCAGTGCTTTAGCGGGGGAGGGGACAGATACGCAGTATTTT.

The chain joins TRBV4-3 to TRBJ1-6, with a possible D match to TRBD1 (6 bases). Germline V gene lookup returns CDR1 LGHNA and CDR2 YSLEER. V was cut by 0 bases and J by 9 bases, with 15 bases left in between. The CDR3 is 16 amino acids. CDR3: CASSQDWGQTGSPLHF. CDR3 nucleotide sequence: TGCGCCAGCAGCCAAGATTGGGGGCAAACGGGTTCACCCCTCCACTTT.

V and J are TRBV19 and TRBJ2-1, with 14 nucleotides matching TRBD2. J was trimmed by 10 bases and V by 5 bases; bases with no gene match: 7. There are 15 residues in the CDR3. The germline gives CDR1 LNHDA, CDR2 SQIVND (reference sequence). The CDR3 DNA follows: TGTGCCAGTAGTGTGGGACTAGCGGGGGTCAACGAGCAGTTCTTC. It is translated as CASSVGLAGVNEQFF.

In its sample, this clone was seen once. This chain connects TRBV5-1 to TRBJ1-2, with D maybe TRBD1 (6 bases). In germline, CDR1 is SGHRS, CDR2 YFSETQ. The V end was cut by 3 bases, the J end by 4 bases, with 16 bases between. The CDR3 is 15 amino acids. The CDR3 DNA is TGCGCCAGCAGCTCCACAGGGCCGGGTTCCTATGGCTACACCTTC. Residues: CASSSTGPGSYGYTF. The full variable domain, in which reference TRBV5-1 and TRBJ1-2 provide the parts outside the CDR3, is KAGVTQTPRYLIKTRGQQVTLSCSPISGHRSVSWYQQTPGQGLQFLFEYFSETQRNKGNFPGRFSGRQFSNSRSEMNVSTLELGDSALYLCASSSTGPGSYGYTFGSGTRLTVV.

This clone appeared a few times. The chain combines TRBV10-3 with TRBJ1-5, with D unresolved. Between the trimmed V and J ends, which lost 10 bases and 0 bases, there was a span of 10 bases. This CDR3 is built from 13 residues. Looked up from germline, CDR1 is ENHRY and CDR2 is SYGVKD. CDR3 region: CATQEGSNQPQHF. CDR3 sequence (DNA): TGTGCCACTCAGGAGGGTAGCAATCAGCCCCAGCATTTT.

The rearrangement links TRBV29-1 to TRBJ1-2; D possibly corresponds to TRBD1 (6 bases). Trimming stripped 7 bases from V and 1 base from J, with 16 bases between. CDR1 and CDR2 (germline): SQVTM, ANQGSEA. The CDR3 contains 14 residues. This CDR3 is CSAQGDILNYGYTF. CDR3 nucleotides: TGCAGCGCCCAAGGGGACATCCTTAACTATGGCTACACCTTC. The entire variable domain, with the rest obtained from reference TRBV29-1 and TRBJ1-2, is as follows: SAVISQKPSRDICQRGTSLTIQCQVDSQVTMMFWYRQQPGQSLTLIATANQGSEATYESGFVIDKFPISRPNLTFSTLTVSNMSPEDSSIYLCSAQGDILNYGYTFGSGTRLTVV.

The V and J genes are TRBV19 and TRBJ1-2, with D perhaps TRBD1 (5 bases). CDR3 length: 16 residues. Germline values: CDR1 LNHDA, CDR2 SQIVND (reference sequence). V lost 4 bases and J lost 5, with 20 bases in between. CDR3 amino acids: CASSTPLGGGKYGYTF. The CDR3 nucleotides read TGTGCCAGTAGTACCCCCCTTGGGGGAGGAAAATATGGCTACACCTTC.

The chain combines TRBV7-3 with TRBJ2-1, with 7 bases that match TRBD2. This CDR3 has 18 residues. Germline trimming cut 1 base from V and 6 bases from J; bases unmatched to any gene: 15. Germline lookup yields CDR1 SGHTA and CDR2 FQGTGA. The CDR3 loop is CASSLIWGGDYLSNEQFF. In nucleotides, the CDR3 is TGTGCCAGCAGCTTAATTTGGGGAGGGGACTACCTTAGCAATGAGCAGTTCTTC.

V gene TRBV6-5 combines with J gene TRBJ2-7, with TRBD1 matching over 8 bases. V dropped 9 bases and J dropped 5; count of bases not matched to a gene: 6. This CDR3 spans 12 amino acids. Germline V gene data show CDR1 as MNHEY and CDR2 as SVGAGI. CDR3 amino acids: CASGQGNNEQYF. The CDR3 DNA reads TGTGCCAGTGGACAGGGTAACAACGAGCAGTACTTC.

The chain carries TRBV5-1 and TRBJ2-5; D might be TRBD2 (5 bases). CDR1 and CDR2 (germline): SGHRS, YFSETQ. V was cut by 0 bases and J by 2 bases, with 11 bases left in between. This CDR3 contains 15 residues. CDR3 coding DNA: TGCGCCAGCAGCTTGGAGCGGATGTCTCAAGAGACCCAGTACTTC. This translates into CASSLERMSQETQYF.

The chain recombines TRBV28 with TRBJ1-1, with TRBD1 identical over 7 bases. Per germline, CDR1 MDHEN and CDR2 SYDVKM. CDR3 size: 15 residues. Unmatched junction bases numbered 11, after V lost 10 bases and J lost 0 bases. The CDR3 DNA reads TGTGCCACCACTCCGGGACAGTTCATGAACACTGAAGCTTTCTTT. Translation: CATTPGQFMNTEAFF.

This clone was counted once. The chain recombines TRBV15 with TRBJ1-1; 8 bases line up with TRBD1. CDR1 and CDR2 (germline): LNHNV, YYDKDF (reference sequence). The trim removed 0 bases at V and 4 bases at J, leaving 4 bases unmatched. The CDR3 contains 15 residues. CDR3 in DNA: TGTGCCACCAGCAGAGAGCCGACAGGGGTCACTGAAGCTTTCTTT. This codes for CATSREPTGVTEAFF.

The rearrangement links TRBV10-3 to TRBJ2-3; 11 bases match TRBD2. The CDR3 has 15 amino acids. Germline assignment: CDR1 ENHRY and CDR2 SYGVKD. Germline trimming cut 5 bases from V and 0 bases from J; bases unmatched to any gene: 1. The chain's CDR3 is CAISRLAGSTDTQYF. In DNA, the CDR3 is TGTGCCATCAGTAGACTAGCGGGGAGCACAGATACGCAGTATTTT.

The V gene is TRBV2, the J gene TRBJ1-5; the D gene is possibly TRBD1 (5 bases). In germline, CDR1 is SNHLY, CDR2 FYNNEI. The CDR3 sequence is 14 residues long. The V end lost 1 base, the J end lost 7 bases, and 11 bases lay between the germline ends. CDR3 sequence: CASSEGGRYQPQHF. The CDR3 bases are TGTGCCAGCAGTGAAGGGGGCCGGTACCAGCCCCAGCATTTT. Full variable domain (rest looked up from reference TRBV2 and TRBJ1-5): EPEVTQTPSHQVTQMGQEVILRCVPISNHLYFYWYRQILGQKVEFLVSFYNNEISEKSEIFDDQFSVERPDGSNFTLKIRSTKLEDSAMYFCASSEGGRYQPQHFGDGTRLSIL.

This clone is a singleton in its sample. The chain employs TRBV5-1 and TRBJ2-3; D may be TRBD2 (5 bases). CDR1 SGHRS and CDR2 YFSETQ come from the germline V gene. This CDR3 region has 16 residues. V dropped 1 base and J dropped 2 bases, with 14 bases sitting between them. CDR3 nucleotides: TGCGCCAGCAGCTTGTCAGGACTCAGGTACACAGATACGCAGTATTTT. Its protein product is CASSLSGLRYTDTQYF.